The 18 T cell receptor beta chains in this list originate from one sample, sequenced in a study of T-cell reconstitution after alpha-beta-depleted transplantation in children. Unique molecular identifiers were incorporated when the TCRbeta library was constructed. TCRdb passed the PCR reads through MiXCR, listing each CDR3 protein once. There are about 440,000 distinct CDR3 sequences in the sample; around 46% occur only once, and 27% lies in the top ten. This specimen was PBMCs, taken before TCRalphabeta/CD19-depleted stem cell transplant. All receptors derive from a girl aged 2-10 years with aplastic anemia, due to receive a stem cell transplant.

This clonotype was seen a handful of times. The chain is built from TRBV5-1 and TRBJ2-1; TRBD2 matches at 10 bases. The CDR3 sequence is 16 residues long. Trimming removed 0 bases from V and 0 bases from J; junction bases left unmatched: 0. Per the germline V gene, CDR1 is SGHRS and CDR2 is YFSETQ. In nucleotides, the CDR3 is TGCGCCAGCAGCTTGGGACTAGCGGGCTCCTACAATGAGCAGTTCTTC. Its translation: CASSLGLAGSYNEQFF.

This clonotype was seen at least ten times. The V call is TRBV20-1, the J call TRBJ2-1; tentative D call: TRBD2 (6 bases). With 5 bases removed from V and 4 bases from J, the gap between germline ends came to 15 bases. The length of the CDR3 is 14 residues. CDR1 is DFQATT and CDR2 is SNEGSKA in the germline V gene (reference sequence). The CDR3 here is CSAFPGLVYNEQFF. CDR3 DNA sequence: TGCAGTGCTTTCCCGGGACTCGTTTACAATGAGCAGTTCTTC.

As DNA, the CDR3 is TGTGCCAGCAGCTCGGGGGGCTCGGGGGGGGAGACCCAGTACTTC. Protein product: CASSSGGSGGETQYF. The chain carries TRBV7-3 and TRBJ2-5, with TRBD2 matching over 8 bases. Germline CDR1 SGHTA, CDR2 FQGTGA. The junction had 9 bases not matched to a gene; V was cut back by 4 bases and J by 5 bases. CDR3 length equals 15 residues.

This clonotype was observed at least ten times. CDR3 sequence: CASSYGLAASYEQYF. The CDR3 DNA sequence: TGTGCCAGCAGCTATGGACTAGCGGCAAGCTACGAGCAGTACTTC. The V gene is TRBV6-5, the J gene TRBJ2-7, with 10 bases aligning to TRBD2. The CDR3 runs 15 residues. CDR1 is MNHEY and CDR2 is SVGAGI in the germline V gene. After removal of 6 bases from V and 3 bases from J, the junction contained 8 bases not matched to a gene.

The rearrangement uses TRBV18 and TRBJ1-6; 7 bases align to TRBD1. The CDR3 length is 14 residues. Germline V gene lookup returns CDR1 KGHSH and CDR2 LQKENI. The V segment lost 4 bases and the J segment 9 bases; nucleotides outside the gene matches: 6. CDR3 in amino acids: CASSLGTVFSPLHF. The CDR3 nucleotides read TGTGCCAGCTCACTCGGGACAGTCTTTTCACCCCTCCACTTT.

The V call is TRBV28, the J call TRBJ1-2; D gene unclear. V was shortened by 6 bases and J by 0 bases, with 8 bases between the two germline ends. CDR1 MDHEN and CDR2 SYDVKM come from the germline V gene. The CDR3 has 13 amino acids. This chain's CDR3 is CASSRTSNYGYTF. For the CDR3, the DNA is TGTGCCAGCAGCCGAACGTCTAACTATGGCTACACCTTC.

This sequence joins TRBV4-3 and TRBJ2-7, with no clear D. Germline assignment: CDR1 LGHNA and CDR2 YSLEER. The CDR3 length is 13 residues. With 3 bases removed from V and 6 bases from J, the gap between germline ends came to 12 bases. The CDR3 DNA sequence: TGCGCCAGCAGCCAGGCCCTCTTTTCCGAGCAGTACTTC. Its translation: CASSQALFSEQYF.

J is TRBJ2-3 and V is TRBV10-2; possible D gene TRBD2, 5 bases. CDR3 length equals 15 residues. CDR1 WSHSY and CDR2 SAAADI come from the germline V gene. V lost 8 bases and J 0 bases, leaving 15 bases between the germline ends. The CDR3 region is CASREGMESTDTQYF. CDR3 DNA: TGCGCCAGCCGGGAAGGGATGGAGAGCACAGATACGCAGTATTTT.

In regard to this clonotype: This may come from a read error, since a much larger clone is one base off. The chain uses TRBV12-3 or TRBV12-4 and TRBJ2-5; TRBD1 is a possible D gene (5 bases). The CDR3 is made up of 12 amino acids. CDR3 sequence (DNA): TGTGCCAGCAGCTCAGGGTTGCAGACCCAGTCCTTC. It encodes CASSSGLQTQSF.

The chain employs TRBV7-2 and TRBJ1-1, with TRBD1 identical over 7 bases. V was pared by 1 base and J by 2 bases, with 4 bases of the junction left unmatched. The CDR3 length is 15 residues. CDR1 SGHTA and CDR2 FQGNSA come from the germline V gene. CDR3 sequence (DNA): TGTGCCAGCAGCTTAGACGGAGGGGGCAACACTGAAGCTTTCTTT. Protein: CASSLDGGGNTEAFF.

The V gene is TRBV7-9, the J gene TRBJ2-1; either TRBD1 or TRBD2 may supply D (5 bases each). Germline-derived CDR1 and CDR2 are SEHNR and FQNEAQ (reference sequence). V lost 0 bases and J 9 bases, leaving 12 bases between the germline ends. The CDR3 contains 14 residues. CDR3 loop: CASSLALPGGEQFF. In DNA, the CDR3 is TGTGCCAGCAGCTTAGCGCTTCCTGGGGGTGAGCAGTTCTTC.

The V and J genes are TRBV3-1 and TRBJ2-7; D tentatively reads TRBD1 or TRBD2 (7 bases each). CDR1 and CDR2 from the germline V gene are LGHDT and YNNKEL (reference sequence). This CDR3 has 13 residues. The V and J ends lost 10 bases and 2 bases respectively, with 15 bases between them. DNA for the CDR3: TGTGCCACCGCAGGGGGGGAGCCCTACGAGCAGTACTTC. This sequence encodes CATAGGEPYEQYF.

V usage is TRBV11-2 and J usage is TRBJ2-7; no firm D call. Germline V gene lookup returns CDR1 SGHAT and CDR2 FQNNGV. CDR3 length equals 12 residues. Trimming cost V 5 bases and J 6 bases, with 11 bases left between them. The CDR3 loop is CASSPRPGEQYF. CDR3 sequence (DNA): TGTGCCAGCAGCCCCCGGCCAGGCGAGCAGTACTTC.

This clonotype was observed a handful of times. The rearrangement joins TRBV28 to TRBJ2-7; 7 positions match TRBD2. This CDR3 has 15 residues. Germline CDR1 reads MDHEN; CDR2 reads SYDVKM. V lost 6 bases and J lost 1; bases outside the gene matches: 9. The CDR3 nucleotides read TGTGCCAGCAGACCACCTGGGGGGGGGTCCTACGAGCAGTACTTC. The encoded protein is CASRPPGGGSYEQYF.

This clonotype was seen more than once but under ten times. CDR3 sequence: CASSLVRGVNQPQHF. CDR3 DNA: TGTGCCAGCAGTTTAGTTCGGGGGGTGAATCAGCCCCAGCATTTT. The chain uses TRBV28 and TRBJ1-5, with D maybe TRBD1 (5 bases). V lost 2 bases and J lost 4, with 12 bases in between. CDR1 is MDHEN, CDR2 SYDVKM, per germline. The CDR3 covers 15 residues.

In its sample, this clonotype was seen many times. The CDR3 nucleotides are TGCAGTGCTAGAGATGGGCAATGGGGCTACACCTTC. Translated: CSARDGQWGYTF. The J gene is TRBJ1-2, the V gene TRBV20-1; no clear D gene. CDR3 length: 12 amino acids. V was shortened by 0 bases and J by 8 bases, with 10 bases between the two germline ends. In germline, CDR1 is DFQATT, CDR2 SNEGSKA (reference sequence).

This clonotype was observed a handful of times. The chain recombines TRBV20-1 with TRBJ2-7, with D possibly TRBD2 on 6 matching bases. There are 15 residues in the CDR3. The germline V gene has CDR1 DFQATT and CDR2 SNEGSKA (reference sequence). V lost 6 bases and J 0 bases, leaving 18 bases between the germline ends. The CDR3: CSAPGVLRASYEQYF. DNA for the CDR3: TGCAGTGCGCCGGGGGTCCTGAGGGCCTCCTACGAGCAGTACTTC.

This clonotype was counted a few times. The gene calls are TRBV18 and TRBJ2-3, with D perhaps being TRBD1 or TRBD2 (5 bases each). This CDR3 is 13 amino acids long. The V end lost 3 bases, the J end lost 6 bases, and 10 bases lay between the germline ends. The germline V gene encodes CDR1 KGHSH and CDR2 LQKENI. In nucleotides, the CDR3 is TGTGCCAGCTCACCGGGACGGGCGGATACGCAGTATTTT. This sequence encodes CASSPGRADTQYF. Supplemented by reference TRBV18 and TRBJ2-3, the full variable domain reads NAGVMQNPRHLVRRRGQEARLRCSPMKGHSHVYWYRQLPEEGLKFMVYLQKENIIDESGMPKERFSAEFPKEGPSILRIQQVVRGDSAAYFCASSPGRADTQYFGPGTRLTVL.